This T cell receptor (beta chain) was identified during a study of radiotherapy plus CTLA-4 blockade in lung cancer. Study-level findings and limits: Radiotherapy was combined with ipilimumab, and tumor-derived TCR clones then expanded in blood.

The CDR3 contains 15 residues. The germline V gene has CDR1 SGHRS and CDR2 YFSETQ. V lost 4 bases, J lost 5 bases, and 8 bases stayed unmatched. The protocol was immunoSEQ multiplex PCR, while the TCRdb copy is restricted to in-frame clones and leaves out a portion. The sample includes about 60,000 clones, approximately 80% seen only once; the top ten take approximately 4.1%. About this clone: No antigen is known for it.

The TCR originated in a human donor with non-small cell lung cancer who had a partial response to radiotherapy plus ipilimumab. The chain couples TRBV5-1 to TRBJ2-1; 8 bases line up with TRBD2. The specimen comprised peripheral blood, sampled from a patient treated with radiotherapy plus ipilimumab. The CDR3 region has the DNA TGCGCCAGCAGCCAGATTCTAGCGGGTAACAATGAGCAGTTCTTC. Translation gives CASSQILAGNNEQFF.